The next 32 T cell receptor beta chains were all read from a single sample in a study of T cell responses to AZD1222 COVID-19 vaccine. The repertoire was sequenced with immunoSEQ multiplex PCR; TCRdb's copy has only in-frame clones and lacks some. This sample has 20,000 to 25,000 clones, with about 85% found just once. The sample consisted of peripheral blood, taken 28 days after the second AZD1222 dose. The origin of the receptors is an adult who received the AZD1222 COVID-19 vaccine.

The gene calls are TRBV7-3 and TRBJ2-1; D might be TRBD2 (6 bases). CDR1 SGHTA and CDR2 FQGTGA come from the germline V gene. V was shortened by 1 base and J by 4 bases, with 11 bases between the two germline ends. This CDR3 has 15 amino acids. The CDR3: CASSLIGREYNEQFF. CDR3 DNA sequence: TGTGCCAGCAGCTTAATCGGGAGAGAATACAATGAGCAGTTCTTC.

The chain joins TRBV6-5 to TRBJ1-1, with D possibly TRBD1 on 6 matching bases. Germline loops: CDR1 MNHEY, CDR2 SVGAGI. Trimming cost V 6 bases and J 2 bases, with 13 bases left between them. This CDR3 is built from 14 residues. The CDR3 protein is CASRLTGGNTEAFF. In nucleotides, the CDR3 is TGTGCCAGCAGGCTGACAGGCGGTAACACTGAAGCTTTCTTT.

This chain uses TRBV12-3 or TRBV12-4 with TRBJ1-5; D may be TRBD1 (6 bases). This CDR3 region has 13 residues. Trimming shortened V by 8 bases and J by 5 bases, and 13 bases separated the two germline ends. The CDR3 region is CASSQGGDQPQHF. CDR3 in DNA: TGTGCCAGCTCACAGGGTGGGGATCAGCCCCAGCATTTT.

The gene calls are TRBV27 and TRBJ2-7; TRBD1 is a possible D gene (6 bases). This CDR3 comprises 14 residues. V gave up 6 bases and J gave up 2 bases, with 14 bases separating them. The germline gives CDR1 MNHEY, CDR2 SMNVEV (reference sequence). The CDR3 nucleotides are TGTGCCAGCAGCCTCCGCAGGGGTCCCTACGAGCAGTACTTC. This gives the protein CASSLRRGPYEQYF.

V gene TRBV12-3 or TRBV12-4 combines with J gene TRBJ1-1, with 8 nucleotides matching TRBD1. The CDR3 consists of 13 residues. J gave up 0 bases and V 10 bases, and 4 bases lay outside the gene matches. CDR3 in amino acids: CAILRGLNTEAFF. CDR3 nucleotide sequence: TGTGCCATTCTCAGGGGGCTGAACACTGAAGCTTTCTTT.

CDR3 residues: CASSLAPYEQYF. For the CDR3, the DNA is TGTGCCAGCAGCTTAGCACCCTACGAGCAGTACTTC. The chain recombines TRBV7-2 with TRBJ2-7; unclear D gene. The CDR3 is 12 amino acids. Looked up from germline, CDR1 is SGHTA and CDR2 is FQGNSA. V dropped 0 bases and J dropped 2 bases, with 2 bases sitting between them.

The rearrangement uses TRBV5-4 and TRBJ1-6; 8 nucleotides match TRBD1. The CDR3 runs 16 residues. Germline trimming cut 5 bases from V and 6 bases from J; bases unmatched to any gene: 10. CDR1 and CDR2 (germline): SGHNT, YYREEE (reference sequence). CDR3 loop: CASRPGGRDINSPLHF. The CDR3, as DNA: TGTGCCAGCAGACCAGGGGGCAGGGATATTAATTCACCCCTCCACTTT.

The gene calls are TRBV19 and TRBJ2-3; D gene ambiguous. The germline V gene encodes CDR1 LNHDA and CDR2 SQIVND (reference sequence). Trimming took off 6 bases at V and 2 bases at J, with 6 bases between the two ends. The CDR3 extends over 12 amino acids. The CDR3 DNA reads TGTGCCAGTAGCCCGTTCACAGATACGCAGTATTTT. Its translation is CASSPFTDTQYF. Based on the CDR3 plus reference TRBV19 and TRBJ2-3, the full variable domain is DGGITQSPKYLFRKEGQNVTLSCEQNLNHDAMYWYRQDPGQGLRLIYYSQIVNDFQKGDIAEGYSVSREKKESFPLTVTSAQKNPTAFYLCASSPFTDTQYFGPGTRLTVL.

The chain carries TRBV2 and TRBJ2-5; D is possibly TRBD2 (6 bases). The CDR3 spans 15 residues. The ends were cut back, 3 bases at V and 0 bases at J, with 11 bases in the middle. The germline V gene has CDR1 SNHLY and CDR2 FYNNEI. CDR3 sequence reads: CASSESLAYQETQYF. In DNA form, the CDR3 reads TGTGCCAGCAGTGAGTCGCTAGCGTACCAAGAGACCCAGTACTTC.

This chain joins TRBV19 and TRBJ1-1, with D possibly matching TRBD1 (6 bases). Germline CDR1 reads LNHDA; CDR2 reads SQIVND (reference sequence). The V and J ends lost 9 bases and 2 bases respectively, with 13 bases between them. CDR3 length equals 13 residues. As DNA, the CDR3 is TGTGCCAGCGCACAGGGTCGCAACACTGAAGCTTTCTTT. Its protein is CASAQGRNTEAFF.

This clone has a single count. The V call is TRBV28, the J call TRBJ2-1; unclear D gene. V dropped 2 bases and J dropped 11 bases, with 10 bases sitting between them. The CDR3 totals 12 residues. Per the germline V gene, CDR1 is MDHEN and CDR2 is SYDVKM. CDR3 in amino acids: CASSLGQAQQFF. DNA for the CDR3: TGTGCCAGCAGTTTAGGTCAAGCGCAGCAGTTCTTC.

The rearrangement joins TRBV30 to TRBJ1-4; no reliable D call. This CDR3 region has 14 residues. The V and J ends lost 0 bases and 7 bases respectively, with 12 bases between them. Germline-derived CDR1 and CDR2 are GTSNPN and SVGIG (reference sequence). The CDR3 DNA follows: TGTGCCTGGAGTGTATCCGGGATACGTGAAAAACTGTTTTTT. This encodes CAWSVSGIREKLFF.

The chain carries TRBV7-9 and TRBJ1-5; D is perhaps TRBD1 (5 bases). With 5 bases removed from V and 0 bases from J, the gap between germline ends came to 8 bases. Looked up from germline, CDR1 is SEHNR and CDR2 is FQNEAQ (reference sequence). The CDR3 has 14 amino acids. The CDR3 bases are TGTGCCAGCAGCGGGGACGGTAGCAATCAGCCCCAGCATTTT. This gives the protein CASSGDGSNQPQHF.

The rearrangement joins TRBV7-3 to TRBJ1-4, with D uncertain. This CDR3 contains 16 residues. Deletions cut 1 base from V and 8 bases from J, with 17 bases between. Germline V gene sequence: CDR1 SGHTA, CDR2 FQGTGA. For the CDR3, the DNA is TGTGCCAGCAGCTTAAATGTCAGAGTGGTTAACGAAAAACTGTTTTTT. It translates to CASSLNVRVVNEKLFF.

This clone turned up a few times. This chain joins TRBV11-2 and TRBJ2-5, with D maybe TRBD1 (6 bases). Trimming pared 5 bases from V and 2 bases from J, leaving 15 bases between. CDR3 length: 15 amino acids. CDR1 SGHAT and CDR2 FQNNGV come from the germline V gene. CDR3 sequence reads: CASSPRRTVQETQYF. The CDR3 nucleotides are TGTGCCAGCAGCCCCCGTCGGACAGTACAAGAGACCCAGTACTTC.

This chain connects TRBV20-1 to TRBJ2-1, with TRBD2 identical over 11 bases. Trimming at V came to 3 bases and at J to 1 base, leaving 8 bases not matched to a gene. CDR1 and CDR2 (germline): DFQATT, SNEGSKA (reference sequence). The CDR3 consists of 17 residues. The CDR3 loop is CSASNSGRAGSYNEQFF. The CDR3 nucleotides are TGCAGTGCTAGTAATAGCGGGAGGGCCGGGTCCTACAATGAGCAGTTCTTC.

The chain couples TRBV11-2 to TRBJ2-5, with TRBD1 matching 9 bases. Trimming took 1 base from V and 5 from J; bases not matched to a gene: 14. Germline V lookup: CDR1 SGHAT, CDR2 FQNNGV. The CDR3 is 18 residues long. The CDR3 region has the DNA TGTGCCAGCAGCTTAGTAGGTGACAGGGGGTGGATCGCGGAGACCCAGTACTTC. This codes for CASSLVGDRGWIAETQYF.

V and J are TRBV27 and TRBJ1-5; D unresolved. Germline CDR1 is MNHEY and CDR2 is SMNVEV (reference sequence). The length of the CDR3 is 14 residues. V lost 6 bases, J lost 9 bases, and 18 bases lay in between. The CDR3 DNA reads as TGTGCCAGCAGGCCGGCCGATGAATACTCGCCCCAGCATTTT. It codes for CASRPADEYSPQHF.

CDR3: CSVEGGTGGGQPQHF. The CDR3 coding sequence is TGCAGCGTTGAAGGGGGGACAGGGGGCGGTCAGCCCCAGCATTTT. This sequence joins TRBV29-1 and TRBJ1-5; TRBD1 matches 12 bases. Trimming removed 1 base from V and 6 bases from J; junction bases left unmatched: 4. Looked up from germline, CDR1 is SQVTM and CDR2 is ANQGSEA. CDR3 size: 15 residues. The complete variable domain, with remaining parts taken from reference TRBV29-1 and TRBJ1-5, reads SAVISQKPSRDICQRGTSLTIQCQVDSQVTMMFWYRQQPGQSLTLIATANQGSEATYESGFVIDKFPISRPNLTFSTLTVSNMSPEDSSIYLCSVEGGTGGGQPQHFGDGTRLSIL.

The J gene is TRBJ1-4, the V gene TRBV27; 7 nucleotides line up with TRBD1. J lost 8 bases, V lost 4 bases, and 7 bases had no gene match. The V gene's germline CDR1 is MNHEY and CDR2 SMNVEV (reference sequence). The CDR3 covers 14 residues. The CDR3 loop reads CASSSRQGGEKLFF. CDR3 DNA: TGTGCCAGCAGTTCCCGACAGGGAGGGGAAAAACTGTTTTTT.

This chain joins TRBV19 and TRBJ2-7; D gene ambiguous. The germline V gene has CDR1 LNHDA and CDR2 SQIVND (reference sequence). The CDR3 totals 13 residues. Trimming stripped 5 bases from V and 2 bases from J, with 10 bases between. CDR3 in amino acids: CASSARRPYEQYF. CDR3 nucleotides: TGTGCCAGTAGTGCGAGACGGCCCTACGAGCAGTACTTC.

The chain uses TRBV7-2 and TRBJ1-2; 7 nucleotides line up with TRBD1. Germline V gives CDR1 SGHTA, CDR2 FQGNSA. After removal of 4 bases from V and 7 bases from J, the junction contained 9 bases not matched to a gene. This CDR3 is built from 14 residues. CDR3 sequence (DNA): TGTGCCAGCAGCTCTCAGGGGGGGAGCGGTGGCTACACCTTC. It yields the protein CASSSQGGSGGYTF.

The J gene is TRBJ2-3, the V gene TRBV5-1; possibly TRBD1 for D (6 bases). The V gene lost 1 base and the J gene lost 0 bases, with 6 bases spanning the gap. In germline, CDR1 is SGHRS, CDR2 YFSETQ. The CDR3 runs to 14 residues. The CDR3, as DNA: TGCGCCAGCAGCTTGACAGGGAGCACAGATACGCAGTATTTT. Translation gives CASSLTGSTDTQYF.

V is TRBV3-1 (or the pseudogene TRBV3-2) and J is TRBJ1-1; D gene ambiguous. The germline gives CDR1 LGHDT, CDR2 YNNKEL (reference sequence). The CDR3 is 11 amino acids. The germline V and J ends were trimmed by 0 bases and 4 bases, with 0 bases remaining between them. CDR3 region: CASSQDTEAFF. DNA for the CDR3: TGTGCCAGCAGCCAAGACACTGAAGCTTTCTTT.

The rearrangement joins TRBV30 to TRBJ2-1, with D possibly TRBD2 on 5 matching bases. Trimming removed 7 bases from V and 2 bases from J, with 15 bases in between. CDR1 is GTSNPN and CDR2 is SVGIG in the germline V gene (reference sequence). The CDR3 is 14 amino acids. The CDR3 loop reads CASSAVQAYNEQFF. CDR3 nucleotides: TGTGCCTCTTCAGCGGTTCAGGCCTACAATGAGCAGTTCTTC.

The V call is TRBV28, the J call TRBJ1-3; TRBD1 aligns across 7 bases. CDR3 length: 13 residues. From germline, CDR1 is MDHEN and CDR2 SYDVKM. J lost 4 bases, V lost 11 bases, and 8 bases had no gene match. The CDR3 coding sequence is TGTGCCGCCGACAGGGCCTGGGGAAACACCATATATTTT. It codes for CAADRAWGNTIYF. Combining the CDR3 with reference TRBV28 and TRBJ1-3 gives the whole variable domain DVKVTQSSRYLVKRTGEKVFLECVQDMDHENMFWYRQDPGLGLRLIYFSYDVKMKEKGDIPEGYSVSREKKERFSLILESASTNQTSMYLCAADRAWGNTIYFGEGSWLTVV.

The V and J genes are TRBV6-5 and TRBJ1-2, with no clear D. The CDR3 extends over 13 amino acids. The germline V and J ends were trimmed by 6 bases and 7 bases, with 15 bases remaining between them. CDR1 and CDR2 (germline): MNHEY, SVGAGI. This CDR3 reads CASRSNTPFGYTF. The CDR3 DNA is TGTGCCAGCAGAAGCAACACTCCATTTGGCTACACCTTC.

CDR3 DNA: TGTGCCAGCAGCTTAGTTTTCTGGACTGAAGCTTTCTTT. Residues: CASSLVFWTEAFF. This chain links TRBV7-2 with TRBJ1-1; D gene uncertain. Germline V gene lookup returns CDR1 SGHTA and CDR2 FQGNSA. V lost 1 base and J lost 5, with 8 bases in between. The CDR3 sequence is 13 residues long.

Only a few counts were recorded for this clone. This chain uses TRBV18 with TRBJ2-7; D tentatively fits TRBD1 or TRBD2 (6 bases each). The V and J ends lost 6 bases and 0 bases respectively, with 18 bases between them. The CDR3 has 16 amino acids. Germline V lookup: CDR1 KGHSH, CDR2 LQKENI. CDR3 sequence: CASSPRSGAFSYEQYF. The DNA for the CDR3 is TGTGCCAGCTCTCCTCGGTCGGGGGCTTTCTCCTACGAGCAGTACTTC.

This chain connects TRBV2 to TRBJ2-1, with 9 bases matching TRBD2. The V gene's germline CDR1 is SNHLY and CDR2 FYNNEI. The CDR3 runs 14 residues. J was trimmed by 6 bases and V by 3 bases; bases with no gene match: 3. CDR3 in DNA: TGTGCCAGCAGTGATCGAGCGGGGGGCAATGAGCAGTTCTTC. Its protein product is CASSDRAGGNEQFF. The full variable domain, completed using reference TRBV2 and TRBJ2-1, is EPEVTQTPSHQVTQMGQEVILRCVPISNHLYFYWYRQILGQKVEFLVSFYNNEISEKSEIFDDQFSVERPDGSNFTLKIRSTKLEDSAMYFCASSDRAGGNEQFFGPGTRLTVL.

CDR3 DNA sequence: TGTGCCAGCAGCCAAACCAGGCTAGCGGCAGGCACAGATACGCAGTATTTT. It encodes CASSQTRLAAGTDTQYF. The rearrangement uses TRBV3-1 (or the pseudogene TRBV3-2) and TRBJ2-3; 7 nucleotides agree with TRBD2. V dropped 2 bases and J dropped 1; count of bases not matched to a gene: 9. The CDR3 totals 17 residues. CDR1 is LGHDT and CDR2 is YNNKEL in the germline V gene (reference sequence).

The genes are TRBV5-4 and TRBJ2-3; D is unresolved. This CDR3 region has 14 residues. The germline CDR1 and CDR2 sequences are SGHNT and YYREEE (reference sequence). V was shortened by 3 bases and J by 2 bases, with 10 bases between the two germline ends. The DNA of the CDR3 is TGTGCCAGCAGCTCGCGGACCCACACAGATACGCAGTATTTT. It specifies CASSSRTHTDTQYF.